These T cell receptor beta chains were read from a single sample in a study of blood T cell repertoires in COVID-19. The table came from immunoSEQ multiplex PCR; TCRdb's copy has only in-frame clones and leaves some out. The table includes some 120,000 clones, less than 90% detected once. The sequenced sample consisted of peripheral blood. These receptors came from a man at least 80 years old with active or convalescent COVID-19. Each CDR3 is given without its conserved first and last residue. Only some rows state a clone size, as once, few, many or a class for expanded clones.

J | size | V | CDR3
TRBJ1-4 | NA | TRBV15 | ATAGGFKTNEKLF
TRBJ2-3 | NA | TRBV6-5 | ASELGGAQDTQY
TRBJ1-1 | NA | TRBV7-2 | ASSLEAGANTEAF
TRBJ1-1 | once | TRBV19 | ASSIGGQGTTEAF
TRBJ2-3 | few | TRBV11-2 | ASSSPFQFLAADDTQY
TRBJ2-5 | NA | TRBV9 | ASSPRDKPPETQY
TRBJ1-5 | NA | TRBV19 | ASSIDLVNQPQH
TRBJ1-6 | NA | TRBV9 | ASSARGQSPLH
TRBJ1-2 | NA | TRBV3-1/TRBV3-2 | ASSPRGFSDYGYT
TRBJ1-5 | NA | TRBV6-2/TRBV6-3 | ASSYPDRQFGNQPQH
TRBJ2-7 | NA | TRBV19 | ASSVQGSSYEQY
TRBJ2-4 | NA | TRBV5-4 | ASTSLGGDENIQY